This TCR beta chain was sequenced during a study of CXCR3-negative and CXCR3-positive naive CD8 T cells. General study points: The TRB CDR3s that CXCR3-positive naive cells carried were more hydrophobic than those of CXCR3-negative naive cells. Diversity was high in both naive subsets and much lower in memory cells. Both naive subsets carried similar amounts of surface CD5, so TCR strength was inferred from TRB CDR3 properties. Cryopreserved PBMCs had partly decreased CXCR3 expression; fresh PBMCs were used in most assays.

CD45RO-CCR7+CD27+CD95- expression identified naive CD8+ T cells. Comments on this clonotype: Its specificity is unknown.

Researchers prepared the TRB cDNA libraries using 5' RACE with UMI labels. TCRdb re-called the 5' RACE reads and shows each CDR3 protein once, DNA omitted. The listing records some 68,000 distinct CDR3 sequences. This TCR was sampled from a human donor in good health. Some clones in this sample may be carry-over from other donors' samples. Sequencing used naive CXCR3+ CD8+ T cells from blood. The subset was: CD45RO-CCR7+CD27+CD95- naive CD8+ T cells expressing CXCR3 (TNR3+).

The CDR3 loop reads CATSDSGDRGLRNEQFF. The rearrangement links TRBV24-1 to TRBJ2-1; as DNA is missing, the TRBD1 call by TCRdb cannot be tested. Germline V CDR1 and CDR2: KGHDR, SFDVKD. This CDR3 spans 17 amino acids.